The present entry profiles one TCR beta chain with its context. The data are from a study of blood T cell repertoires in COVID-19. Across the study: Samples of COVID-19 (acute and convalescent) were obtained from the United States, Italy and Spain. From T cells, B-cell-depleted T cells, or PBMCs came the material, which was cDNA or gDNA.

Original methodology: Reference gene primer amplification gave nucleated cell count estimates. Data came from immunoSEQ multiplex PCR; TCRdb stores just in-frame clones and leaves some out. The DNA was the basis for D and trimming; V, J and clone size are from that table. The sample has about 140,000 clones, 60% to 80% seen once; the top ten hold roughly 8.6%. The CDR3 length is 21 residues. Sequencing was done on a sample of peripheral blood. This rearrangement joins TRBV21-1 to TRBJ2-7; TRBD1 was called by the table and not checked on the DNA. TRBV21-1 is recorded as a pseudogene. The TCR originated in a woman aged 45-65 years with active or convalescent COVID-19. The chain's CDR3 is CASSKGDRLGLPLCALYEQYF. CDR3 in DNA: TGTGCCAGCAGCAAAGGGGACAGGTTGGGTCTCCCCCTTTGTGCCCTCTACGAGCAGTACTTC.